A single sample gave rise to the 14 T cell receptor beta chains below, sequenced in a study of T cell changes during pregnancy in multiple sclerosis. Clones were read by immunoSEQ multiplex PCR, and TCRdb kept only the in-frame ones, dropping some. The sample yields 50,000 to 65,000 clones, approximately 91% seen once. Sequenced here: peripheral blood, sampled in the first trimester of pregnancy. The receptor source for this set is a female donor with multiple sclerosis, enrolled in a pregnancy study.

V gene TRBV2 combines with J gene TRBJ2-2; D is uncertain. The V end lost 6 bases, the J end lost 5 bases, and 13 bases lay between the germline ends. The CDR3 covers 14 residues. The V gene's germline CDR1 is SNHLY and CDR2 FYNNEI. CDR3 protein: CASSLLSRTGELFF. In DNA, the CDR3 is TGTGCCAGCAGCCTTTTGAGTCGGACCGGGGAGCTGTTTTTT.

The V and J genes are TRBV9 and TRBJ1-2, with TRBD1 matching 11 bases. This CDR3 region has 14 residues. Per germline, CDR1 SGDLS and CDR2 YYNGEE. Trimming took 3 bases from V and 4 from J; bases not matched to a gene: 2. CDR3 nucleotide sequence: TGTGCCAGCAGCGGAGGACAGGGGGCCTATGGCTACACCTTC. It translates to CASSGGQGAYGYTF.

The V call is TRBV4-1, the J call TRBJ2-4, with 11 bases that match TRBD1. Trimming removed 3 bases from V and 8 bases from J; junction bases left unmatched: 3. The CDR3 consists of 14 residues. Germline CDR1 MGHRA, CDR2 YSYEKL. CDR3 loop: CASSQGQGGDIQYF. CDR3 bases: TGCGCCAGCAGCCAGGGACAGGGGGGAGACATTCAGTACTTC.

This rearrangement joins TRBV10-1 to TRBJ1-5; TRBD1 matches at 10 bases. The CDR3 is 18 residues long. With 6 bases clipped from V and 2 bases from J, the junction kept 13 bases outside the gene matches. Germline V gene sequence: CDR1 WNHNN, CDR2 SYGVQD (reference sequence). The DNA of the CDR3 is TGCGCCAGCAGGGCGACAGGGGGCTTGGAATATGGCAATCAGCCCCAGCATTTT. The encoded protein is CASRATGGLEYGNQPQHF.

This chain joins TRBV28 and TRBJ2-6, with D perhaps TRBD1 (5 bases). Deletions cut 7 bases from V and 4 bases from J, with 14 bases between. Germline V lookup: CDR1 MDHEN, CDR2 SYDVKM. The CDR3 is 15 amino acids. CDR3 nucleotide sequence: TGTGCCAGCAAAGCTCCAGGGTCCGGGGCCAACGTCCTGACTTTC. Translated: CASKAPGSGANVLTF.

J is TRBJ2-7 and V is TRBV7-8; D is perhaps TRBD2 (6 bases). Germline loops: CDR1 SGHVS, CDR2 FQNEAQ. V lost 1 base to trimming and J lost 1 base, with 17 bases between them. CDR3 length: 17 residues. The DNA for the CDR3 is TGTGCCAGCAGCTTAGGGTTAATCGGGAGTTGGTCCTACGAGCAGTACTTC. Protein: CASSLGLIGSWSYEQYF.

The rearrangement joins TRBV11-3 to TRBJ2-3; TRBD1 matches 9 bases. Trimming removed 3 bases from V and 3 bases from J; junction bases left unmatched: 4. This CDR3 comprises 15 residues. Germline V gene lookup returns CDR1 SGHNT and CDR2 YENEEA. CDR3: CASSFGQGRTDTQYF. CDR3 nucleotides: TGTGCCAGCAGCTTCGGACAGGGGCGGACAGATACGCAGTATTTT.

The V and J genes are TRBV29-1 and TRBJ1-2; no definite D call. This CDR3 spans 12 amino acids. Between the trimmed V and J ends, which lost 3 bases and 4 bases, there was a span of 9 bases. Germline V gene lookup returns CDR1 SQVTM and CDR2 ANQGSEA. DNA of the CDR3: TGCAGCGTTGAGTCGACAACCTATGGCTACACCTTC. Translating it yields CSVESTTYGYTF.

CDR3 protein: CASSAGHGSYEQYF. The CDR3 bases are TGTGCCAGCAGTGCTGGACACGGGAGCTACGAGCAGTACTTC. This chain uses TRBV6-1 with TRBJ2-7, with a tentative D call TRBD2 (6 bases). The germline V gene has CDR1 MNHNS and CDR2 SASEGT. V lost 4 bases to trimming and J lost 3 bases, with 13 bases between them. The CDR3 length is 14 residues.

The CDR3 DNA reads TGTGCCAGCAGATCAGACGTACGGGACACTGAAGCTTTCTTT. This codes for CASRSDVRDTEAFF. The chain recombines TRBV7-9 with TRBJ1-1; D gene unclear. CDR3 length: 14 residues. V was trimmed by 6 bases and J by 3 bases, leaving 14 bases between them. Germline V gene data show CDR1 as SEHNR and CDR2 as FQNEAQ (reference sequence).

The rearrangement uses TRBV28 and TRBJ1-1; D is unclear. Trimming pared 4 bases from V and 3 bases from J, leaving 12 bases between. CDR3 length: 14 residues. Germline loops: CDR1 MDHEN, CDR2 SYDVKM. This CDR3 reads CASSSAGDDTEAFF. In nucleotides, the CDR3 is TGTGCCAGCAGTTCTGCAGGTGACGACACTGAAGCTTTCTTT.

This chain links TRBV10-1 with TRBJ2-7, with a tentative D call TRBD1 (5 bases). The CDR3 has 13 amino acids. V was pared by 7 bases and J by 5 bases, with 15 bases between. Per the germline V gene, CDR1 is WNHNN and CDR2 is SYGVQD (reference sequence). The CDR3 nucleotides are TGCGCCAGCAAAGGGTCCAGGGTCCACGAGCAGTACTTC. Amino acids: CASKGSRVHEQYF.

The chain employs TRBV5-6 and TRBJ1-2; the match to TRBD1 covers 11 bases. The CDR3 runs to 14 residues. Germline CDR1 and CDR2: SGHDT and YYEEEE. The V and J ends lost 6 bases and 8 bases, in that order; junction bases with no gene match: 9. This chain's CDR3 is CASTTDRGLGGYTF. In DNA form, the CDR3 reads TGTGCCAGCACCACGGACAGGGGGCTCGGGGGCTACACCTTC.

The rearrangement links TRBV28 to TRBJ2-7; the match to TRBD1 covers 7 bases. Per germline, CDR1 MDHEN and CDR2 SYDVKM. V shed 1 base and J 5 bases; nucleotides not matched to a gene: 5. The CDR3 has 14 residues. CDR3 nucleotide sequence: TGTGCCAGCAGTTTATTAGGGGGCCAGAACGAGCAGTACTTC. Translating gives CASSLLGGQNEQYF.